The T cell receptor (beta chain) under discussion was sequenced for a study of T-cell reconstitution after alpha-beta-depleted transplantation in children. Trimming removed 1 base at V and 3 bases at J, with 10 bases between. This CDR3 is 14 amino acids long. Per the germline V gene, CDR1 is DFQATT and CDR2 is SNEGSKA (reference sequence). This sample's TCRbeta library carried unique molecular identifier barcodes. One entry per CDR3 protein results from TCRdb running MiXCR on the PCR reads. In the table there are just over 950,000 distinct CDR3 sequences, about 29% of which are singletons. Specimen: PBMCs, mostly from graft donor cells, collected 360 days after TCRalphabeta/CD19-depleted stem cell transplant. The sequence came from a boy in the first two years of life who had a stem cell transplant for SCID, so the T cells may come from the graft donor. This chain joins TRBV20-1 and TRBJ1-5, with D hard to call. This CDR3 is CSARAQTHNQPQHF. The CDR3 bases are TGCAGTGCTAGAGCGCAGACCCACAATCAGCCCCAGCATTTT.